Following are 8 T cell receptor beta chains from one sample sequenced in a study of blood T cell repertoires in COVID-19. Sequencing was performed with immunoSEQ multiplex PCR; in TCRdb, only in-frame clones are kept and a portion is missing. This repertoire shows some 70,000 clones, approximately 89% found once; its top ten account for 6.4%. Sequenced input: peripheral blood. The receptor set was obtained from a woman between 65 and 79 years old with acute or convalescent COVID-19.

The chain uses TRBV13 and TRBJ2-5; 7 nucleotides match TRBD2. The CDR3 sequence is 15 residues long. V dropped 4 bases and J dropped 1; count of bases not matched to a gene: 6. Germline values: CDR1 PRHDT, CDR2 FYEKMQ (reference sequence). The CDR3 DNA is TGTGCCAGCAGCTGGATGGGGACTACCCAAGAGACCCAGTACTTC. This gives the protein CASSWMGTTQETQYF.

V gene TRBV12-2 combines with J gene TRBJ2-5; the table calls TRBD1, which could not be checked here. TRBV12-2 is labeled a pseudogene. The CDR3 runs to 17 residues. CDR3 DNA sequence: TGTGCAAGTCGCCCGGGAACCGGGACAGTCCCCCAAGAGACCCAGTACTTC. Translation gives CASRPGTGTVPQETQYF.

This clone was recorded only once. The chain has TRBV24-1 and TRBJ2-2; a possible D gene is TRBD2 (6 bases). The V gene's germline CDR1 is KGHDR and CDR2 SFDVKD. The CDR3 has 17 amino acids. V was pared by 3 bases and J by 4 bases, with 17 bases between. Written as DNA, the CDR3 is TGTGCCACCAGTGATGGGGGGTCTACGAAGGGCACCGGGGAGCTGTTTTTT. Residues: CATSDGGSTKGTGELFF.

The V call is TRBV7-9, the J call TRBJ1-1; no reliable D call. Germline CDR1 SEHNR, CDR2 FQNEAQ (reference sequence). Trimming removed 1 base from V and 0 bases from J, with 9 bases in between. This CDR3 is 15 amino acids long. The CDR3: CASSLGPRVNTEAFF. The CDR3 DNA sequence: TGTGCCAGCAGCTTAGGCCCCCGGGTGAACACTGAAGCTTTCTTT.

The chain uses TRBV9 and TRBJ1-2; D is undetermined. The V gene's germline CDR1 is SGDLS and CDR2 YYNGEE. The CDR3 runs 14 residues. V lost 4 bases to trimming and J lost 3 bases, with 13 bases between them. The CDR3: CASSLTTQDYGYTF. The DNA of the CDR3 is TGTGCCAGCAGCCTGACGACACAAGACTATGGCTACACCTTC.

V and J are TRBV19 and TRBJ2-3, with 10 positions matching TRBD2. V lost 5 bases, J lost 4 bases, and 6 bases stayed unmatched. Germline CDR1 LNHDA, CDR2 SQIVND (reference sequence). The CDR3 has 15 residues. The DNA of the CDR3 is TGTGCCAGTAGTCCTCAAGCGGGAGGGGCAGATACGCAGTATTTT. Translated, it gives CASSPQAGGADTQYF.

The chain combines TRBV6-2 or TRBV6-3 with TRBJ2-6; D remains unclear. The length of the CDR3 is 16 residues. CDR1 is MNHEY, CDR2 SVGEGT, per germline. V was clipped by 5 bases and J by 1 base, with 12 bases between them. CDR3 sequence: CASSPFSVSGANVLTF. The CDR3 DNA sequence: TGTGCCAGCAGTCCCTTTAGTGTTTCTGGGGCCAACGTCCTGACTTTC.

V gene TRBV3-1 (or the pseudogene TRBV3-2) combines with J gene TRBJ1-1; 12 positions match TRBD1. The CDR3 covers 16 residues. The germline gives CDR1 LGHDT, CDR2 YNNKEL (reference sequence). The ends lost 0 bases at V and 7 bases at J; junction bases unmatched: 6. As DNA, the CDR3 is TGTGCCAGCAGCCAAGATCGGGACAGGGGGCTGGGTGAAGCTTTCTTT. Encoded protein: CASSQDRDRGLGEAFF.